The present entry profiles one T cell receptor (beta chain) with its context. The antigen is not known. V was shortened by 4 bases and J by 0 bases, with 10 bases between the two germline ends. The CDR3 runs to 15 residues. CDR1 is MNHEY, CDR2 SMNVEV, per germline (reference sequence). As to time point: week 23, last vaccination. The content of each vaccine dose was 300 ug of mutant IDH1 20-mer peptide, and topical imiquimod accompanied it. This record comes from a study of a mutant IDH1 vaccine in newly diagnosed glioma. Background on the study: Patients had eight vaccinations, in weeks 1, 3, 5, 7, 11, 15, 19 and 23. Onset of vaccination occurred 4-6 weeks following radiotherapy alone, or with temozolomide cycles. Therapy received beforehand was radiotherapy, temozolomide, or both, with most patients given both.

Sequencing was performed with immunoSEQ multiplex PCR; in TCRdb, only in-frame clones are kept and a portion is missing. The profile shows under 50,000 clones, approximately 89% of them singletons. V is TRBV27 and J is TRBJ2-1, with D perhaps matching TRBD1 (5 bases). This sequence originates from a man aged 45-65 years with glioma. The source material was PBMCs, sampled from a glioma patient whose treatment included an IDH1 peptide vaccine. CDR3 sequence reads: CASSSDTLSYNEQFF. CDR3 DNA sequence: TGTGCCAGCAGTTCGGACACCCTCTCCTACAATGAGCAGTTCTTC.